This T cell receptor (beta chain) was obtained from a study of CD8+CD57+ T cells in acquired aplastic anemia. The CDR3 totals 15 residues. The germline V and J ends were trimmed by 10 bases and 0 bases, with 16 bases remaining between them. Germline CDR1 SNHLY, CDR2 FYNNEI. Before being chosen for sequencing, patients had shown CD8+CD57+ cell expansion by flow cytometry. The template used for profiling TCR beta VDJ and CDR3 was genomic DNA. TCRdb ran MiXCR on the reads and lists one entry per CDR3 protein. The sample yields 250,000 to 300,000 distinct CDR3 sequences, approximately 58% seen once. This TCR derives from a human donor with aplastic anemia. Input material: sorted CD4+, CD8+, or CD8+CD57+ T cells (not recorded which) from PBMCs. The chain links TRBV2 to TRBJ2-1; D might be TRBD2 (6 bases). The chain's CDR3 is CANASSASSYNEQFF. The CDR3 DNA follows: TGTGCCAACGCTTCTAGCGCGAGCTCCTACAATGAGCAGTTCTTC.